This entry lists 10 T cell receptor beta chains sequenced from one sample in a study of cytomegalovirus exposure and HLA in healthy donors. Primers: 60 Vbeta forward and 13 Jbeta reverse. TCRdb keeps only in-frame clones here, not all; method: immunoSEQ multiplex PCR. The table records roughly 130,000 clones, roughly 88% of them present only once. Sequencing used PBMCs. The source is a boy between 10 and 17 years old in good health and CMV-seronegative.

The chain has TRBV7-3 and TRBJ2-1; 7 bases line up with TRBD1. Trimming removed 5 bases from V and 8 bases from J; junction bases left unmatched: 9. The germline CDR1 and CDR2 sequences are SGHTA and FQGTGA. The CDR3 runs 14 residues. For the CDR3, the DNA is TGTGCCAGCAGCCCCCATGACAGGGACCATGAGCAGTTCTTC. Translating it yields CASSPHDRDHEQFF.

The rearrangement uses TRBV14 and TRBJ2-7; a weak D match, TRBD2 (5 bases). Per the germline V gene, CDR1 is SGHDN and CDR2 is FVKESK. The ends were cut back, 3 bases at V and 3 bases at J, with 24 bases in the middle. This CDR3 comprises 18 residues. This chain's CDR3 is CASSHLVGGTELFYEQYF. Here the CDR3 DNA reads TGTGCCAGCAGCCACCTCGTCGGAGGCACAGAATTATTCTACGAGCAGTACTTC.

The chain couples TRBV7-9 to TRBJ1-2; D is unresolved. The V gene's germline CDR1 is SEHNR and CDR2 FQNEAQ (reference sequence). With 4 bases removed from V and 5 bases from J, the gap between germline ends came to 23 bases. The CDR3 contains 17 residues. The DNA for the CDR3 is TGTGCCAGCAGCTCCCAAGGAGGAGCTAATTCATTTTATGGCTACACCTTC. It yields the protein CASSSQGGANSFYGYTF.

The rearrangement links TRBV4-3 to TRBJ2-5; the match to TRBD2 covers 8 bases. This CDR3 is 15 amino acids long. From germline, CDR1 is LGHNA and CDR2 YSLEER. V lost 1 base and J lost 4; bases outside the gene matches: 5. CDR3 nucleotide sequence: TGCGCCAGCAGCCAAGCGGGAGGGCCATCAGAGACCCAGTACTTC. It codes for CASSQAGGPSETQYF.

The chain links TRBV19 to TRBJ1-1, with TRBD1 as a possible D gene (5 bases). This CDR3 comprises 13 residues. Trimming took off 3 bases at V and 3 bases at J, with 8 bases between the two ends. Germline CDR1 LNHDA, CDR2 SQIVND (reference sequence). Written as DNA, the CDR3 is TGTGCCAGTAGTATTGACAGATACACTGAAGCTTTCTTT. Its protein is CASSIDRYTEAFF.

The chain uses TRBV7-9 and TRBJ2-3; 9 nucleotides agree with TRBD1. CDR3 length: 15 amino acids. V shed 4 bases and J 8 bases; nucleotides not matched to a gene: 10. Germline-derived CDR1 and CDR2 are SEHNR and FQNEAQ (reference sequence). The CDR3 reads CASSYVPGQGATQYF. The CDR3, as DNA: TGTGCCAGCAGCTACGTCCCGGGACAGGGTGCTACGCAGTATTTT.

This clone appeared a single time. The V and J genes are TRBV7-9 and TRBJ1-2, with a tentative D call TRBD1 (5 bases). Germline V gene data show CDR1 as SEHNR and CDR2 as FQNEAQ (reference sequence). This CDR3 comprises 13 residues. V lost 6 bases to trimming and J lost 8 bases, with 16 bases between them. The CDR3 is CASSVRGEEGYTF. The CDR3 DNA is TGTGCCAGCAGTGTTAGAGGGGAGGAAGGCTACACCTTC.

The gene calls are TRBV7-9 and TRBJ2-3; D is unclear. Trimming took 5 bases from V and 4 from J, leaving 7 bases between them. This CDR3 comprises 12 residues. Germline values: CDR1 SEHNR, CDR2 FQNEAQ (reference sequence). The CDR3 DNA reads as TGTGCCAGCAGCCTAACGGCAGATACGCAGTATTTT. Translated: CASSLTADTQYF. The full variable domain, rest sourced from reference TRBV7-9 and TRBJ2-3, is DTGVSQNPRHKITKRGQNVTFRCDPISEHNRLYWYRQTLGQGPEFLTYFQNEAQLEKSRLLSDRFSAERPKGSFSTLEIQRTEQGDSAMYLCASSLTADTQYFGPGTRLTVL.

CDR3 DNA: TGTGCCAGCAGCTTATTGGCGGGAGATTACAATGAGCAGTTCTTC. It translates to CASSLLAGDYNEQFF. The chain uses TRBV7-8 and TRBJ2-1; the match to TRBD2 covers 7 bases. The CDR3 is made up of 15 amino acids. The V segment lost 2 bases and the J segment 4 bases; nucleotides outside the gene matches: 5. The germline V gene encodes CDR1 SGHVS and CDR2 FQNEAQ.

This clone was counted between two and nine times. This sequence joins TRBV29-1 and TRBJ2-3, with 11 bases identical to TRBD2. J was trimmed by 5 bases and V by 6 bases; bases with no gene match: 7. CDR3 length: 14 residues. CDR1 SQVTM and CDR2 ANQGSEA come from the germline V gene. CDR3 bases: TGCAGCGTGGGTAGCGGGAGGGGAGTAGATACGCAGTATTTT. This sequence encodes CSVGSGRGVDTQYF.